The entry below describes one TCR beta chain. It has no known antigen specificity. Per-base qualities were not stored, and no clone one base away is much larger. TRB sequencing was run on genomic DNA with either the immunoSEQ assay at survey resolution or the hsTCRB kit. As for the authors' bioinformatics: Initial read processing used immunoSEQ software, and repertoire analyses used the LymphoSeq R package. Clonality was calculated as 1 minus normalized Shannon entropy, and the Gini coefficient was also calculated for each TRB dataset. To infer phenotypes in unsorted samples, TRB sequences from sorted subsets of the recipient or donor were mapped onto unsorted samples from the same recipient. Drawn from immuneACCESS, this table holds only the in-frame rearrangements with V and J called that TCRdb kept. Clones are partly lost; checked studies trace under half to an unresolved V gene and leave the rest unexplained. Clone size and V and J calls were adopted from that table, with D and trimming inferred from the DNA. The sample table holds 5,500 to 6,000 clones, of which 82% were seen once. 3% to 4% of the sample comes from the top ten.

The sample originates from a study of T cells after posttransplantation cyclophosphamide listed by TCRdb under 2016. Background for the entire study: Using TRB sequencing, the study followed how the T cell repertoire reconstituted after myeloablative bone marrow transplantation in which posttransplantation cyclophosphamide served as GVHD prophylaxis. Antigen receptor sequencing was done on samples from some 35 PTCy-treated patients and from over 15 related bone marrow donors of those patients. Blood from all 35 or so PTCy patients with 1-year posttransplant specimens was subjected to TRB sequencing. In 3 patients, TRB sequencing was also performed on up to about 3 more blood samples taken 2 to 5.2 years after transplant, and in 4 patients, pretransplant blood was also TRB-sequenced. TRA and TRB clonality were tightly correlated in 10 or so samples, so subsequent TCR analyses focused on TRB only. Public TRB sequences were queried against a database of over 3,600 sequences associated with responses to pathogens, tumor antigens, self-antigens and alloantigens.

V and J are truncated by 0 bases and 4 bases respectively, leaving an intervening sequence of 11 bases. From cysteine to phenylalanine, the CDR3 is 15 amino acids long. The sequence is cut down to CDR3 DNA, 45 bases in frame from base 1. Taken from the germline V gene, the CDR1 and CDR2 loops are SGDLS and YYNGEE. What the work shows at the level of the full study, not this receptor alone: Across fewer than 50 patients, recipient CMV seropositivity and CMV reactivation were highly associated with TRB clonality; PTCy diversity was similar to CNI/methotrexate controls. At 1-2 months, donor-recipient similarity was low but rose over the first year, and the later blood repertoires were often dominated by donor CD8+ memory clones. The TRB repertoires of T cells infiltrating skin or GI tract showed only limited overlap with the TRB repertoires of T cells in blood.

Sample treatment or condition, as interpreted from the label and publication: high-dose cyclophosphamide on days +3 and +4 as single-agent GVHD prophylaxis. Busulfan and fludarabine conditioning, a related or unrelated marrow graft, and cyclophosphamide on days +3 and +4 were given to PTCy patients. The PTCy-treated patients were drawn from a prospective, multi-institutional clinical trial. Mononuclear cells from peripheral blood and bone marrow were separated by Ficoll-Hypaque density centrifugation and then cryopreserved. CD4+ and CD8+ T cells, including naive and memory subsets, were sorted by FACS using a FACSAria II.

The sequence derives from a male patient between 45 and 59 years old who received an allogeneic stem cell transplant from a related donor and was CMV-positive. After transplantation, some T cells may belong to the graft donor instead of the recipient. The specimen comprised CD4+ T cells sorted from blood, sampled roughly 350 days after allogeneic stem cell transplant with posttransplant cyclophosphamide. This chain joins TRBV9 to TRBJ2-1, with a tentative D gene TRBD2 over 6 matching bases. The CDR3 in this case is CASSVGDSGYNEQFF. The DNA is TGTGCCAGCAGCGTAGGGGATAGCGGTTACAATGAGCAGTTCTTC.